The 31 T cell receptor beta chains in this list originate from one sample, sequenced in a study of metastatic and nonmetastatic thyroid tumors. No patient received treatment before thyroid surgery. TCRdb re-clonotyped the PCR reads via MiXCR. Of roughly 12,000 clones listed, 32% are singletons. Source material: tumor tissue. These TCRs come from a female donor with papillary thyroid cancer or a benign thyroid nodule (not recorded which). Some clones in this sample may be carry-over from other donors' samples.

Only one count was recorded for this clone. V gene TRBV5-4 combines with J gene TRBJ1-5, with no clear D. Germline lookup yields CDR1 SGHNT and CDR2 YYREEE (reference sequence). CDR3 length equals 11 residues. The V end was cut by 5 bases, the J end by 6 bases, with 6 bases between. This CDR3 reads CASSRGQPQHF. Here the CDR3 DNA reads TGTGCCAGCAGTCGTGGTCAGCCCCAGCATTTT.

The chain uses TRBV5-1 and TRBJ2-7; D remains ambiguous. The CDR3 has 14 amino acids. Germline V gene sequence: CDR1 SGHRS, CDR2 YFSETQ. V lost 3 bases to trimming and J lost 5 bases, with 15 bases between them. The CDR3: CASSSFALGDEQYF. CDR3 coding DNA: TGCGCCAGCAGCTCTTTCGCCTTGGGCGACGAGCAGTACTTC. Full variable domain (rest looked up from reference TRBV5-1 and TRBJ2-7): KAGVTQTPRYLIKTRGQQVTLSCSPISGHRSVSWYQQTPGQGLQFLFEYFSETQRNKGNFPGRFSGRQFSNSRSEMNVSTLELGDSALYLCASSSFALGDEQYFGPGTRLTVT.

This clone was counted between two and nine times. Possible read error: a much larger clone is one base away. The chain carries TRBV11-1 and TRBJ1-4, with D unclear. CDR1 SGHAT and CDR2 FQDESV come from the germline V gene (reference sequence). The CDR3 runs to 15 residues. The CDR3 is CASSPQETGNEKLSF. The CDR3, as DNA: TGTGCCAGCAGCCCCCAGGAAACGGGGAATGAAAAACTGTCTTTT.

This clone has at least ten counts. Within the sample, other DNA sequences also encode this same CDR3. This chain's CDR3 is CASSPPRVAYQETQYF. CDR3 bases: TGTGCCAGCAGTCCCCCCAGGGTAGCTTACCAAGAGACCCAGTACTTC. The J gene is TRBJ2-5, the V gene TRBV12-3 or TRBV12-4, with D possibly being TRBD1 (5 bases). V was pared by 5 bases and J by 0 bases, with 16 bases between. CDR3 length: 16 residues.

The chain employs TRBV19 and TRBJ2-1; 9 nucleotides line up with TRBD2. Germline V lookup: CDR1 LNHDA, CDR2 SQIVND (reference sequence). This CDR3 region has 15 residues. The V segment lost 7 bases and the J segment 7 bases; nucleotides outside the gene matches: 11. CDR3 protein: CASIMQRGVDNEQFF. The CDR3 DNA follows: TGTGCCAGTATTATGCAGCGGGGGGTAGATAATGAGCAGTTCTTC.

The chain uses TRBV5-1 and TRBJ2-1; tentative D call: TRBD2 (5 bases). The better agreement between TRBJ2-5 and the DNA end casts doubt on the J call. This CDR3 comprises 16 residues. Germline V gene sequence: CDR1 SGHRS, CDR2 YFSETQ. The CDR3 loop reads CASSLGSSGNLETQYF. Written as DNA, the CDR3 is TGCGCCAGCAGCTTGGGATCCAGCGGAAACCTAGAGACCCAGTACTTC.

By its share, this clone is medium-sized. V is TRBV7-2 and J is TRBJ1-6, with a possible D match to TRBD1 (5 bases). Germline CDR1 is SGHTA and CDR2 is FQGNSA. V shed 2 bases and J shed 5 bases, with 7 bases lying between them. The CDR3 sequence is 14 residues long. CDR3 bases: TGTGCCAGCAGCTTACGGGGGGATAATTCACCCCTCCACTTT. Translation: CASSLRGDNSPLHF.

The sample holds many counts of this clone. This chain links TRBV9 with TRBJ2-1, with 8 bases fitting TRBD2. The length of the CDR3 is 14 residues. The trim removed 7 bases at V and 7 bases at J, leaving 10 bases unmatched. CDR1 is SGDLS, CDR2 YYNGEE, per germline. In DNA, the CDR3 is TGTGCCAGCGGCGGGGGGAGGGGAGTGAATGAGCAGTTCTTC. This translates into CASGGGRGVNEQFF.

This clone was seen only a few times. The gene calls are TRBV19 and TRBJ1-2, with D hard to call. Germline V gene sequence: CDR1 LNHDA, CDR2 SQIVND (reference sequence). The V end was cut by 6 bases, the J end by 8 bases, with 13 bases between. This CDR3 comprises 12 residues. The chain's CDR3 is CASRLTNRGYTF. The CDR3, as DNA: TGTGCCAGTAGATTGACAAATCGAGGCTACACCTTC.

The rearrangement uses TRBV6-2 or TRBV6-3 and TRBJ1-1; D not certain. CDR1 and CDR2 from the germline V gene are MNHEY and SVGEGT. The CDR3 is 15 amino acids. Trimming took off 0 bases at V and 0 bases at J, with 8 bases between the two ends. CDR3 loop: CASSYSSMLNTEAFF. CDR3 DNA: TGTGCCAGCAGTTACTCAAGTATGCTGAACACTGAAGCTTTCTTT.

In its sample, this clone was seen a few times. The V and J genes are TRBV5-4 and TRBJ1-2; D might be TRBD1 (5 bases). V gave up 4 bases and J gave up 0 bases, with 16 bases separating them. In germline, CDR1 is SGHNT, CDR2 YYREEE (reference sequence). The CDR3 sequence is 16 residues long. The CDR3 region is CASSRGRSQANYGYTF. CDR3 sequence (DNA): TGTGCCAGCAGCCGGGGGAGGAGCCAGGCTAACTATGGCTACACCTTC.

V is TRBV6-1 and J is TRBJ2-1, with 7 bases that match TRBD1. Germline V gene sequence: CDR1 MNHNS, CDR2 SASEGT. The length of the CDR3 is 12 residues. Trimming took 11 bases from V and 7 from J; bases not matched to a gene: 8. CDR3 protein: CAVGDRENEQFF. The CDR3 nucleotides read TGTGCCGTGGGGGACAGAGAAAATGAGCAGTTCTTC.

The rearrangement links TRBV5-1 to TRBJ1-1, with D possibly matching TRBD1 (5 bases). Germline CDR1 reads SGHRS; CDR2 reads YFSETQ. V lost 5 bases, J lost 11 bases, and 16 bases lay in between. This CDR3 has 12 amino acids. The CDR3 is CASSPEGRWAFF. As DNA, the CDR3 is TGCGCCAGCAGTCCGGAGGGGAGGTGGGCTTTCTTT. Combining the CDR3 with reference TRBV5-1 and TRBJ1-1 gives the whole variable domain KAGVTQTPRYLIKTRGQQVTLSCSPISGHRSVSWYQQTPGQGLQFLFEYFSETQRNKGNFPGRFSGRQFSNSRSEMNVSTLELGDSALYLCASSPEGRWAFFGQGTRLTVV.

Details on this clone: An end of the junction differs from the germline gene, which may be a read error. This sample also contains other DNA sequences that code for the same CDR3. The chain joins TRBV20-1 to TRBJ1-5; no clear D gene. The germline V gene encodes CDR1 DFQATT and CDR2 SNEGSKA (reference sequence). CDR3 length: 13 amino acids. The CDR3 nucleotides are TGCAGTGCTAGCGGGCGTAGCAACCAGCCCCAGCATTTT. Its protein product is CSASGRSNQPQHF.

In its sample, this clone was seen a few times. The rearrangement uses TRBV5-6 and TRBJ1-2; TRBD1 is a possible D gene (6 bases). The CDR3 spans 12 residues. In germline, CDR1 is SGHDT, CDR2 YYEEEE. Deletions cut 6 bases from V and 8 bases from J, with 14 bases between. The CDR3 region has the DNA TGTGCCAGCATCCACAGGGAAGAAGGCTACACCTTC. Protein product: CASIHREEGYTF.

The rearrangement links TRBV6-2 or TRBV6-3 to TRBJ1-5, with 8 nucleotides matching TRBD1. V was pared by 4 bases and J by 2 bases, with 4 bases of the junction left unmatched. Germline V gives CDR1 MNHEY, CDR2 SVGEGT. This CDR3 comprises 15 residues. CDR3 bases: TGTGCCAGCAGTTCCCCGGGACAGGGCAATCAGCCCCAGCATTTT. Its translation is CASSSPGQGNQPQHF.

The genes are TRBV12-3 or TRBV12-4 and TRBJ1-2, with D perhaps matching TRBD1 (6 bases). The CDR3 runs to 17 residues. Deletions cut 5 bases from V and 0 bases from J, with 19 bases between. CDR3 sequence: CASSSRDTTLSNYGYTF. CDR3 nucleotide sequence: TGTGCCAGCAGTAGCCGGGACACAACTCTTTCTAACTATGGCTACACCTTC.

The chain is built from TRBV11-2 and TRBJ2-3; TRBD2 matches at 10 bases. The CDR3 sequence is 17 residues long. CDR1 and CDR2 from the germline V gene are SGHAT and FQNNGV. After removal of 5 bases from V and 0 bases from J, the junction contained 8 bases not matched to a gene. The DNA of the CDR3 is TGTGCCAGCAGCCCGCGCCAGACTAGCGGGAGCACAGATACGCAGTATTTT. It yields the protein CASSPRQTSGSTDTQYF.

This rearrangement joins TRBV7-6 to TRBJ2-5; D gene ambiguous. V was trimmed by 3 bases and J by 2 bases, leaving 1 base between them. Looked up from germline, CDR1 is SGHVS and CDR2 is FNYEAQ. The CDR3 length is 11 residues. The CDR3: CASSFQETQYF. The CDR3 DNA sequence: TGTGCCAGCAGCTTTCAAGAGACCCAGTACTTC. The variable domain in full, with the rest retrieved from reference TRBV7-6 and TRBJ2-5, is GAGVSQSPRYKVTKRGQDVALRCDPISGHVSLYWYRQALGQGPEFLTYFNYEAQQDKSGLPNDRFSAERPEGSISTLTIQRTEQRDSAMYRCASSFQETQYFGPGTRLLVL.

The chain combines TRBV5-1 with TRBJ1-2, with 8 bases lining up with TRBD1. The CDR3 sequence is 16 residues long. Germline lookup yields CDR1 SGHRS and CDR2 YFSETQ. Trimming cost V 2 bases and J 3 bases; bases outside gene matches: 9. The CDR3 loop reads CASSLDFSTGDYGYTF. The CDR3 bases are TGCGCCAGCAGCTTAGACTTCTCGACAGGGGACTATGGCTACACCTTC.

V usage is TRBV11-3 and J usage is TRBJ1-5; D gene unclear. The CDR3 loop spans 15 amino acids. The V gene's germline CDR1 is SGHNT and CDR2 YENEEA. Deletions cut 1 base from V and 0 bases from J, with 7 bases between. Written as DNA, the CDR3 is TGTGCCAGCAGCTTAGTTGGGTTTAGCAATCAGCCCCAGCATTTT. Translating gives CASSLVGFSNQPQHF.

V usage is TRBV7-3 and J usage is TRBJ2-7; 10 bases align to TRBD2. With V trimmed by 5 bases and J by 2 bases, 3 bases remained unmatched. CDR1 is SGHTA, CDR2 FQGTGA, per germline. The CDR3 runs 14 residues. DNA of the CDR3: TGTGCCAGCAGCCCTAGCGGGGGTACCTACGAGCAGTACTTC. It codes for CASSPSGGTYEQYF.

The genes are TRBV5-1 and TRBJ1-6, with D tentatively TRBD1 (5 bases). This CDR3 region has 15 residues. Germline loops: CDR1 SGHRS, CDR2 YFSETQ. Deletions cut 4 bases from V and 7 bases from J, with 15 bases between. The CDR3 DNA reads TGCGCCAGCAGCAGCAGTGGGGCCGGGAATTCACCCCTCCACTTT. Protein product: CASSSSGAGNSPLHF.

This clone was observed a handful of times. The V and J genes are TRBV10-2 and TRBJ2-3; tentative D call: TRBD2 (6 bases). Trimming left V 6 bases short and J 5 bases short, with 18 bases between. The CDR3 contains 15 residues. Germline V CDR1 and CDR2: WSHSY, SAAADI. For the CDR3, the DNA is TGCGCCAGCAGCGTTAGCTGGAGGAGGGTAGATACGCAGTATTTT. Its protein product is CASSVSWRRVDTQYF.

To note about this clone: One end of the junction varies from germline; a read error may be responsible. Other DNA sequences in the same sample also yield this CDR3. This chain joins TRBV12-3 or TRBV12-4 and TRBJ2-6, with D tentatively TRBD2 (5 bases). There are 14 residues in the CDR3. CDR3 sequence reads: CASSEGSGANVLTF. The CDR3 nucleotides are TGTGCCAGCTCCGAGGGATCTGGTGCCAACGTCCTGACTTTC.

In its sample, this clone ranks as medium-sized. The rearrangement links TRBV5-1 to TRBJ2-3, with 12 bases fitting TRBD1. V dropped 4 bases and J dropped 6; count of bases not matched to a gene: 12. The CDR3 runs to 17 residues. Germline CDR1 is SGHRS and CDR2 is YFSETQ. The CDR3 spells CASSGFRGQGAEDTQYF. For the CDR3, the DNA is TGCGCCAGCAGCGGGTTCAGGGGACAGGGGGCGGAGGATACGCAGTATTTT.

This chain uses TRBV20-1 with TRBJ1-2; D not resolved. From germline, CDR1 is DFQATT and CDR2 SNEGSKA (reference sequence). CDR3 size: 12 residues. The ends were cut back, 7 bases at V and 0 bases at J, with 9 bases in the middle. The CDR3 protein is CSVRGANYGYTF. CDR3 coding DNA: TGCAGTGTTCGGGGTGCTAACTATGGCTACACCTTC.

The gene calls are TRBV20-1 and TRBJ2-5; 9 bases are shared with TRBD2. The CDR3 is 15 amino acids. From germline, CDR1 is DFQATT and CDR2 SNEGSKA (reference sequence). V gave up 2 bases and J gave up 4 bases; unmatched junction bases: 8. The CDR3 here is CSARRGRVFIETQYF. For the CDR3, the DNA is TGCAGTGCTAGACGCGGGAGGGTATTTATAGAGACCCAGTACTTC.

The genes are TRBV10-1 and TRBJ2-1; unclear D gene. Looked up from germline, CDR1 is WNHNN and CDR2 is SYGVQD (reference sequence). The CDR3 runs 13 residues. V was clipped by 4 bases and J by 7 bases, with 11 bases between them. CDR3 coding DNA: TGCGCCAGCAGTGCCCCCCCTAGGAATGAGCAGTTCTTC. Translated: CASSAPPRNEQFF.

Note on this clone: The CDR3 does not end in the conserved phenylalanine or tryptophan, so this is likely a read error. The V call is TRBV5-1, the J call TRBJ2-1; 10 nucleotides align to TRBD2. Germline V gene lookup returns CDR1 SGHRS and CDR2 YFSETQ. The CDR3 extends over 17 amino acids. The CDR3: CASGLARIAGGQGEQFL. CDR3 sequence (DNA): TGCGCCAGCGGCTTGGCCCGGATAGCGGGGGGCCAGGGTGAGCAGTTCCTC.

This clone appeared many times. V is TRBV20-1 and J is TRBJ2-1; D might be TRBD1 (10 bases). Germline assignment: CDR1 DFQATT and CDR2 SNEGSKA (reference sequence). V was pared by 6 bases and J by 5 bases, with 32 bases between. The CDR3 covers 19 residues. The CDR3 loop reads CSADRGRLNSGSPDNEQFF. The CDR3 coding sequence is TGCAGTGCCGACAGGGGGCGGTTGAATAGCGGGAGTCCGGACAATGAGCAGTTCTTC.